This record looks at one T cell receptor (beta chain) sequence and its context. Its specificity is unknown. Then a second PCR, running roughly 7 to 11 cycles, was carried out with a sample-barcoded 5' primer and a J-beta primer mix. MiXCR, run by TCRdb on the 5' RACE reads, gives a single entry per CDR3 protein. The data show about 570,000 distinct CDR3 sequences, roughly a quarter seen once. The data originate from a study of blood T cells in healthy people across ages. Overall study results and limits: Donor CMV status, an unknown factor, possibly confounded changes in expanded clonotypes.

The V gene's germline CDR1 is ENHRY and CDR2 SYGVKD. This CDR3 comprises 16 residues. Unmatched junction bases numbered 5, after V lost 2 bases and J lost 1 base. This clonotype originated in a woman in her 70s in good health. The sequencing sample was made of blood. This chain joins TRBV10-3 and TRBJ2-3; the match to TRBD2 covers 8 bases. CDR3: CAISERSGGRTDTQYF. CDR3 nucleotide sequence: TGTGCCATCAGTGAGCGGAGCGGGGGTCGCACAGATACGCAGTATTTT.